This T cell receptor beta chain was sequenced during a study of blood T cell repertoires in COVID-19. On the study more broadly: Italy, Spain and the United States were the sources of the convalescent and acute COVID-19 samples.

With 4 bases removed from V and 1 base from J, the gap between germline ends came to 14 bases. Germline assignment: CDR1 MNHEY and CDR2 SVGAGI. CDR3 length: 15 amino acids. The assay was immunoSEQ multiplex PCR, and TCRdb's table has in-frame clones only and misses some. The top ten clones hold more than 0.55% of a sample with a few hundred thousand clones, around 90% of them seen once. This sequence originates from a human donor in a cohort sampled during active COVID-19. Sequences were obtained from peripheral blood. This chain links TRBV6-5 with TRBJ2-7, with TRBD1 as a possible D gene (6 bases). The CDR3 nucleotides are TGTGCCAGCAGTTCAACGAGGGACACGTCCTACGAGCAGTACTTC. Protein: CASSSTRDTSYEQYF.